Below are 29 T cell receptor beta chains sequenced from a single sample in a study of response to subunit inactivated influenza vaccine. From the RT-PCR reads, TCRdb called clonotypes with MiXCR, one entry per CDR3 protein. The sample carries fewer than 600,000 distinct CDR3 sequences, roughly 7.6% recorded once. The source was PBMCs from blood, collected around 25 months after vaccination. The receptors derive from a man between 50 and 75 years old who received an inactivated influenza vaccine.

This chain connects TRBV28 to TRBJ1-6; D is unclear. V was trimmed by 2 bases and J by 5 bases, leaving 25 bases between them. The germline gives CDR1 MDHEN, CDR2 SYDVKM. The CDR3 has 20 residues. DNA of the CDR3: TGTGCCAGCAGTTTAACCGGTCCGGTAAAGGTGTTGAGTAATAATTCACCCCTCCACTTT. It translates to CASSLTGPVKVLSNNSPLHF.

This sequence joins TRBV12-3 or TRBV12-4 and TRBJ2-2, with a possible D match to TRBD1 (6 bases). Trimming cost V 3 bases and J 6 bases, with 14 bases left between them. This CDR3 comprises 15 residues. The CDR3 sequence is CASSFRNRVAGELFF. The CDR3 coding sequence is TGTGCCAGCAGTTTTCGGAACAGGGTCGCCGGGGAGCTGTTTTTT.

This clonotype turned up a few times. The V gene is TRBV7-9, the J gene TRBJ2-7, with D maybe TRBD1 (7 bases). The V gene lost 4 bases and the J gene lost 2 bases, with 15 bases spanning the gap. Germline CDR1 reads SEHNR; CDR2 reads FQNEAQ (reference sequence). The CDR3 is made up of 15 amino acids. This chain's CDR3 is CASSSAGQLPYEQYF. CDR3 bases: TGTGCCAGCAGCTCCGCGGGACAGCTTCCCTACGAGCAGTACTTC.

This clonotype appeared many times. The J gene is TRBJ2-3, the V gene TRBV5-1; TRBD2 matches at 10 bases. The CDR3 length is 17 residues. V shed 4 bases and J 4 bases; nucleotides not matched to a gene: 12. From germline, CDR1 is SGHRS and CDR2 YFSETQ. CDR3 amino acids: CASSLHPSGGASDTQYF. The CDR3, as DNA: TGCGCCAGCAGCCTACATCCTAGCGGGGGAGCGTCAGATACGCAGTATTTT.

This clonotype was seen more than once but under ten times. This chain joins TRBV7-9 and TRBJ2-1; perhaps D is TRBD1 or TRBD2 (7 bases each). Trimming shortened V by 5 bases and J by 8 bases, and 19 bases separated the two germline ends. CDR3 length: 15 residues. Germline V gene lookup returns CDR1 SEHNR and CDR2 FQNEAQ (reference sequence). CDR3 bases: TGTGCCAGCAGCCCGGCGCAGGGGGGGTACGATGAGCAGTTCTTC. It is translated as CASSPAQGGYDEQFF.

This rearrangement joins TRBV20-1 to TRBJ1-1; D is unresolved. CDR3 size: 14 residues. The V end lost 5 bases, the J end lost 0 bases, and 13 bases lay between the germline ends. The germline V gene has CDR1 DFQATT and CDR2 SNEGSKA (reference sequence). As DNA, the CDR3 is TGCAGTGCTCCAAAGGAGAGCCTGAACACTGAAGCTTTCTTT. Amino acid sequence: CSAPKESLNTEAFF.

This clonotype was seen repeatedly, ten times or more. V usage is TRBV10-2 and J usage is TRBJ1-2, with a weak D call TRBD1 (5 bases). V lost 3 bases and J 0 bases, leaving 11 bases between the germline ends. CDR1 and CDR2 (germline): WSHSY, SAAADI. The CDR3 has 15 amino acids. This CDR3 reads CASSDPGGSNYGYTF. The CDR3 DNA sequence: TGCGCCAGCAGTGACCCCGGGGGGTCTAACTATGGCTACACCTTC.

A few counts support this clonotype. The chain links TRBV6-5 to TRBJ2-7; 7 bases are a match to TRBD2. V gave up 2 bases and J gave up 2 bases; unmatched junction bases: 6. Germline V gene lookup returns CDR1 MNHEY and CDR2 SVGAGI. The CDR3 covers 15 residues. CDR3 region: CASSYDASGTYEQYF. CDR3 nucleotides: TGTGCCAGCAGTTACGACGCTAGCGGAACCTACGAGCAGTACTTC.

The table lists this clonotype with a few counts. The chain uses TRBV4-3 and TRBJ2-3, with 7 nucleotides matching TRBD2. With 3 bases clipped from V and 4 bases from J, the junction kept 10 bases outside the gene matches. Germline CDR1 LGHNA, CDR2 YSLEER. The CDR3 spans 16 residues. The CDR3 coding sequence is TGCGCCAGCAGCCAGATCGGGGCCCGGGAGGCAGATACGCAGTATTTT. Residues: CASSQIGAREADTQYF.

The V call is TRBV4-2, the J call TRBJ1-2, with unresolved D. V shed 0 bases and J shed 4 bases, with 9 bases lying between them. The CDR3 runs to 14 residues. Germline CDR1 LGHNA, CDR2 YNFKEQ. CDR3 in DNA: TGTGCCAGCAGCCAAGAGAACAGCCTCTATGGCTACACCTTC. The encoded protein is CASSQENSLYGYTF.

The CDR3 sequence: CASSLEGQGSYEQYF. The CDR3 bases are TGTGCCAGCAGTTTAGAGGGACAGGGATCCTACGAGCAGTACTTC. V usage is TRBV12-3 or TRBV12-4 and J usage is TRBJ2-7; 9 bases fit TRBD1. V trimming: 1 base; J trimming: 1 base; junction bases outside the gene matches: 2. CDR3 length equals 15 residues.

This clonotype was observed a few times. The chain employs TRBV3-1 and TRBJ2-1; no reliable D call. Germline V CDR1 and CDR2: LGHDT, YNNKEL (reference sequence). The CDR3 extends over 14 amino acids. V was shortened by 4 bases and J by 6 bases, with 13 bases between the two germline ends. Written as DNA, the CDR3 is TGTGCCAGCAGCCCCGGAGAGCCGGGCAATGAGCAGTTCTTC. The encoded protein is CASSPGEPGNEQFF.

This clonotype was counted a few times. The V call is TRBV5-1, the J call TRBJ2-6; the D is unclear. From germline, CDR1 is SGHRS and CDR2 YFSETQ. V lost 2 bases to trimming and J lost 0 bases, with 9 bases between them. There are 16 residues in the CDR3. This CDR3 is CASSFLDGSGANVLTF. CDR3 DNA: TGCGCCAGCAGCTTCTTGGACGGCTCTGGGGCCAACGTCCTGACTTTC.

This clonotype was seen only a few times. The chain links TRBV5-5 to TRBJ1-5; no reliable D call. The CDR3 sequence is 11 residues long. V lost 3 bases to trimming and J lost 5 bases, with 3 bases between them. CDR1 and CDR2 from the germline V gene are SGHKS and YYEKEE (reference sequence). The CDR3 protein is CASSSDQPQHF. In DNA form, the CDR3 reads TGTGCCAGCAGCTCGGATCAGCCCCAGCATTTT.

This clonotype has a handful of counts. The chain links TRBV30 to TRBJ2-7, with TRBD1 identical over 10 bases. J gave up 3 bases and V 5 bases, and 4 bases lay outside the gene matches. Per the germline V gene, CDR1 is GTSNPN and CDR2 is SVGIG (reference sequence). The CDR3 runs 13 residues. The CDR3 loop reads CAWERDRGYEQYF. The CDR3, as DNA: TGTGCCTGGGAACGGGACAGGGGCTACGAGCAGTACTTC.

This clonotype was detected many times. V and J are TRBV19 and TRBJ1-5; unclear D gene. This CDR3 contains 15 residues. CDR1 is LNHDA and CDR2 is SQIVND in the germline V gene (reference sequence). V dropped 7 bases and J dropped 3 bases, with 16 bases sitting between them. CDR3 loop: CASTKSWGSNQPQHF. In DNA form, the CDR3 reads TGTGCCAGTACCAAATCCTGGGGATCCAATCAGCCCCAGCATTTT.

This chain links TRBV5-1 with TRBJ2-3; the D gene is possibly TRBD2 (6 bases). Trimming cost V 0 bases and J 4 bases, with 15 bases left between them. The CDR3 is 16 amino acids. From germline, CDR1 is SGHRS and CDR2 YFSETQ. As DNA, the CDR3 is TGCGCCAGCAGCTTGGGACTAGGACGGCGTTCAGATACGCAGTATTTT. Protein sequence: CASSLGLGRRSDTQYF. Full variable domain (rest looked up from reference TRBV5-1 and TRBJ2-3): KAGVTQTPRYLIKTRGQQVTLSCSPISGHRSVSWYQQTPGQGLQFLFEYFSETQRNKGNFPGRFSGRQFSNSRSEMNVSTLELGDSALYLCASSLGLGRRSDTQYFGPGTRLTVL.

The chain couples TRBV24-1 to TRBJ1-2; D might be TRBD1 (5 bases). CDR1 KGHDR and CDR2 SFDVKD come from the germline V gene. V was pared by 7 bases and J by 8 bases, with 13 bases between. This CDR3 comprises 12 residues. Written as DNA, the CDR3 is TGTGCCACCAGCGGAATAGGGGACGGCTACACCTTC. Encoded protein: CATSGIGDGYTF.

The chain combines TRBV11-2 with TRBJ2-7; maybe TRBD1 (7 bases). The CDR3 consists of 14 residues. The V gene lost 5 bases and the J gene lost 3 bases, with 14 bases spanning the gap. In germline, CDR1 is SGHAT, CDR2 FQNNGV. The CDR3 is CASSASGGNYEQYF. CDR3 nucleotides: TGTGCCAGCAGCGCGTCAGGGGGGAACTACGAGCAGTACTTC.

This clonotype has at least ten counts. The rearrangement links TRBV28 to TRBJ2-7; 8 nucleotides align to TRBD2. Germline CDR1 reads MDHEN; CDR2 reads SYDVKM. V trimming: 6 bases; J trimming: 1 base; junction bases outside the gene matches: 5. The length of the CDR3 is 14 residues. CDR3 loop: CASRAGGPSYEQYF. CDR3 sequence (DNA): TGTGCCAGCAGGGCGGGAGGACCTTCCTACGAGCAGTACTTC.

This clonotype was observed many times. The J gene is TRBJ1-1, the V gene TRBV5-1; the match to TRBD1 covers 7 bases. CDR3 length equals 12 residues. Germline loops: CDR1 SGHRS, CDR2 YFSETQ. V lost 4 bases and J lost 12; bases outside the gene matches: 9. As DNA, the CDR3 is TGCGCCAGCAGCGGGGACAGTCCGATCCCTTTCTTT. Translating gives CASSGDSPIPFF.

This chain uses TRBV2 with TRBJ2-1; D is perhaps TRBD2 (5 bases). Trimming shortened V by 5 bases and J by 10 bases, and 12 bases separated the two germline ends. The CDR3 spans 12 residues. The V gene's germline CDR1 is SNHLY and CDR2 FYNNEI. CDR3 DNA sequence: TGTGCCAGCAGTTTGGTCGGGATCGAGCAGTTCTTC. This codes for CASSLVGIEQFF.

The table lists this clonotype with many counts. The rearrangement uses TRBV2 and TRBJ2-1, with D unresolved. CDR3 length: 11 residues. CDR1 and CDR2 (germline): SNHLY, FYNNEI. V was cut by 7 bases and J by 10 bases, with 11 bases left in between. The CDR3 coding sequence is TGTGCCAGCAAAGGACGGGCGGAGCAGTTCTTC. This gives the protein CASKGRAEQFF.

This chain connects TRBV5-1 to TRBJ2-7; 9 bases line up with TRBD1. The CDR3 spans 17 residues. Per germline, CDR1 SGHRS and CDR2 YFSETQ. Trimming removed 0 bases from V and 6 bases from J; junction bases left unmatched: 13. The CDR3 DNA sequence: TGCGCCAGCAGCTTGGCACCAACTACGGGACAGGGTGGCGAGCAGTACTTC. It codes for CASSLAPTTGQGGEQYF.

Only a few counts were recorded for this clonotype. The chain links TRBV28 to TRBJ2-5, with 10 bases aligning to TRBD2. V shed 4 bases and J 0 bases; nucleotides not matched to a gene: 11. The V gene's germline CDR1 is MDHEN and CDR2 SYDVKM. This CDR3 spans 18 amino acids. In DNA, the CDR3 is TGTGCCAGCAGTTCATTAGCGGGAGGTTACGATTACCAAGAGACCCAGTACTTC. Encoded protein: CASSSLAGGYDYQETQYF.

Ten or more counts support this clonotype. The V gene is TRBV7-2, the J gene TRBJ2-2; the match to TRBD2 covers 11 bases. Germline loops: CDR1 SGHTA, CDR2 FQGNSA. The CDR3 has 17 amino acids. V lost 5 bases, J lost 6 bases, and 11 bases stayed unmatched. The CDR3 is CASSPPTSGARPGELFF. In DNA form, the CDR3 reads TGTGCCAGCAGCCCCCCGACTAGCGGGGCGAGACCCGGGGAGCTGTTTTTT.

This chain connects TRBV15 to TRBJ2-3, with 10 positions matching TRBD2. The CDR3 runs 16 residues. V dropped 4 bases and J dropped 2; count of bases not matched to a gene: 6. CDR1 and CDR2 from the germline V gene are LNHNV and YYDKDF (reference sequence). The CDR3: CATSKGTSEYTDTQYF. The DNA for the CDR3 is TGTGCCACCAGCAAAGGGACTAGCGAATACACAGATACGCAGTATTTT. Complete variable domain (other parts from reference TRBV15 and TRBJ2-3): DAMVIQNPRYQVTQFGKPVTLSCSQTLNHNVMYWYQQKSSQAPKLLFHYYDKDFNNEADTPDNFQSRRPNTSFCFLDIRSPGLGDTAMYLCATSKGTSEYTDTQYFGPGTRLTVL.

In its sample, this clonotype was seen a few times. The CDR3 nucleotides read TGTGCCAGTAAGGAGACGCAGAATAATTCACCCCTCCACTTT. Amino acids: CASKETQNNSPLHF. The V and J genes are TRBV19 and TRBJ1-6, with D hard to call. V was shortened by 7 bases and J by 5 bases, with 12 bases between the two germline ends. This CDR3 contains 14 residues. Germline values: CDR1 LNHDA, CDR2 SQIVND (reference sequence).

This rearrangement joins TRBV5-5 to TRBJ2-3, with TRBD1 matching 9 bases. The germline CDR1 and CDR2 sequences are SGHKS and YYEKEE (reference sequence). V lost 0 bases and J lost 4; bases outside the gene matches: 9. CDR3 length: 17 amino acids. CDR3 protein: CASSLEGQGLFADTQYF. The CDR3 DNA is TGTGCCAGCAGCTTGGAAGGACAGGGGCTTTTCGCAGATACGCAGTATTTT.